The clone carrying this T cell receptor beta chain was seen ten or more times. Its antigen is as yet unknown. The sample comes from a study of Graves' ophthalmopathy and Graves' hyperthyroidism. Findings and caveats of the study: Prediction of ophthalmopathy progression reached roughly 64% sensitivity and approximately 73% specificity. The majority of expanded thyroid clonotypes above 0.001 frequency also occurred in blood.

This CDR3 has 13 residues. Germline assignment: CDR1 LNHDA and CDR2 SQIVND (reference sequence). V shed 6 bases, J shed 6 bases, and the junction held 6 bases outside the gene matches. RNA transcripts provided the template for amplifying TCR beta CDR3 regions. The workflow started with a first-round RT-PCR run with HTBI primers and then moved on to a second-round multiplex PCR. TCRdb redid the calling of the multiplex PCR reads with MiXCR, one entry per CDR3 protein. The sample holds about 400,000 distinct CDR3 sequences, roughly 20% seen once. Clinical symptoms and serum thyroxine were used for diagnosis; TRAb, thyroid ultrasound and orbital computed tomography were also relied on. The authors used Ficoll-Paque density gradient centrifugation to separate PBMCs. The input was approximately 10 ml of fresh peripheral blood.

V is TRBV19 and J is TRBJ1-1; 8 bases match TRBD1. Source material: peripheral blood. The sequence came from a woman aged 18-29 years with stable Graves' hyperthyroidism. The CDR3 sequence is CASRTGGVAEAFF. The CDR3 coding sequence is TGTGCCAGTAGAACAGGGGGAGTAGCTGAAGCTTTCTTT.